The entry that follows covers one TCR beta chain sequence. Antigen unknown. Populations obtained by sorting all exceeded 98% purity. The CDR3 contains 14 residues. The ends were cut back, 6 bases at V and 4 bases at J, with 15 bases in the middle. CDR1 and CDR2 from the germline V gene are MDHEN and SYDVKM. Every isolated RNA sample was fully reverse transcribed, so sequencing captured expressed TCRB transcripts. Clones were sequenced by immunoSEQ multiplex PCR, and TCRdb holds only the in-frame ones, with some missing. The profile shows roughly 610,000 clones, 15% to 18% of them singletons. This sample is drawn from a study of beta chain features in type 1 diabetes. Study details: Similarity in age, gender and cell yields was seen between patients and healthy donors. Overall study results and limits: Diminished insertions and augmented deletions at VDJ junctions characterized type 1 diabetes patients.

What was sequenced was naive CD4+ T cells from blood. The source of this sequence is a man between 18 and 29 years old in good health. This chain connects TRBV28 to TRBJ1-1; D possibly corresponds to TRBD1 (6 bases). CDR3 DNA: TGTGCCAGCAGGGGACAACTAGGGGTCACTGAAGCTTTCTTT. It codes for CASRGQLGVTEAFF.